The 25 T cell receptor beta chains in this list originate from one sample, sequenced in a study of T-cell memory formation after mild COVID-19. MiXCR, applied by TCRdb to the 5' RACE reads, yields one record per CDR3 protein. This sample has about 560,000 distinct CDR3 sequences, with around 15% found just once. The specimen was PBMCs or a T cell subset sorted from them (not recorded which). The receptor set was obtained from an adult woman who had mild COVID-19 (a few samples of this study predate the infection). Cell type and time point are not known.

The table lists this clonotype with a few counts. The chain is built from TRBV19 and TRBJ2-7; D gene ambiguous. Between the trimmed V and J ends, which lost 2 bases and 2 bases, there was a span of 7 bases. The CDR3 spans 13 residues. Germline V gives CDR1 LNHDA, CDR2 SQIVND (reference sequence). The CDR3, as DNA: TGTGCCAGTAGTATAACCGATACCTACGAGCAGTACTTC. Protein sequence: CASSITDTYEQYF. The full variable domain, with the rest looked up from reference TRBV19 and TRBJ2-7, is DGGITQSPKYLFRKEGQNVTLSCEQNLNHDAMYWYRQDPGQGLRLIYYSQIVNDFQKGDIAEGYSVSREKKESFPLTVTSAQKNPTAFYLCASSITDTYEQYFGPGTRLTVT.

The rearrangement uses TRBV12-3 or TRBV12-4 and TRBJ2-7; D gene unclear. Trimming shortened V by 8 bases and J by 0 bases, and 11 bases separated the two germline ends. The CDR3 is made up of 13 amino acids. CDR3: CASGKSSSYEQYF. The CDR3, as DNA: TGTGCCAGCGGGAAGAGTAGCTCCTACGAGCAGTACTTC.

This clonotype was counted between two and nine times. The rearrangement joins TRBV4-1 to TRBJ1-1; D not resolved. The CDR3 totals 15 residues. V lost 3 bases and J lost 0, with 11 bases in between. Germline V CDR1 and CDR2: MGHRA, YSYEKL. The CDR3: CASSQRILVNTEAFF. CDR3 nucleotide sequence: TGCGCCAGCAGCCAGAGAATTCTAGTGAACACTGAAGCTTTCTTT.

The rearrangement links TRBV5-1 to TRBJ1-4, with TRBD1 matching over 7 bases. CDR1 and CDR2 (germline): SGHRS, YFSETQ. The CDR3 runs to 18 residues. The V gene end was trimmed by 4 bases and the J gene end by 6 bases; junction bases not matched to a gene: 18. The chain's CDR3 is CASSGSGTEFMGDEKLFF. CDR3 in DNA: TGCGCCAGCAGCGGCTCCGGGACAGAGTTTATGGGGGATGAAAAACTGTTTTTT.

This clonotype was counted at least ten times. The chain combines TRBV29-1 with TRBJ1-2; D not certain. Germline assignment: CDR1 SQVTM and CDR2 ANQGSEA. V lost 3 bases, J lost 4 bases, and 12 bases lay in between. This CDR3 has 13 residues. The CDR3 reads CSVEDRSLYGYTF. CDR3 sequence (DNA): TGCAGCGTTGAGGACCGCTCCCTCTATGGCTACACCTTC. The full variable domain, with the rest looked up from reference TRBV29-1 and TRBJ1-2, is SAVISQKPSRDICQRGTSLTIQCQVDSQVTMMFWYRQQPGQSLTLIATANQGSEATYESGFVIDKFPISRPNLTFSTLTVSNMSPEDSSIYLCSVEDRSLYGYTFGSGTRLTVV.

The CDR3 sequence is CASSPGQVQSTYGYTF. CDR3 in DNA: TGTGCCAGCAGCCCCGGACAGGTCCAATCGACCTATGGCTACACCTTC. The gene calls are TRBV3-2 and TRBJ1-2; TRBD1 is the table's D call, not checked against the DNA. TRBV3-2 has pseudogene status. This CDR3 region has 16 residues.

The chain carries TRBV15 and TRBJ2-3, with 7 bases aligning to TRBD2. V was clipped by 3 bases and J by 4 bases; unmatched bases: 4. The CDR3 has 14 residues. The germline gives CDR1 LNHNV, CDR2 YYDKDF (reference sequence). This CDR3 is CATSRAGAADTQYF. DNA of the CDR3: TGTGCCACCAGCAGGGCGGGAGCGGCAGATACGCAGTATTTT.

The chain joins TRBV20-1 to TRBJ2-7; 8 bases line up with TRBD1. Germline assignment: CDR1 DFQATT and CDR2 SNEGSKA (reference sequence). V lost 1 base to trimming and J lost 2 bases; unmatched junction nucleotides: 4. The CDR3 totals 14 residues. This chain's CDR3 is CSARGTGTAYEQYF. The CDR3 nucleotides read TGCAGTGCTAGAGGGACAGGGACCGCCTACGAGCAGTACTTC.

This clonotype was found many times. The chain links TRBV20-1 to TRBJ2-5; D possibly corresponds to TRBD2 (6 bases). Trimming stripped 6 bases from V and 3 bases from J, with 14 bases between. CDR3 length equals 13 residues. The germline V gene encodes CDR1 DFQATT and CDR2 SNEGSKA (reference sequence). DNA of the CDR3: TGCAGTGCACCGAAACCGGGGGAAGAGACCCAGTACTTC. It codes for CSAPKPGEETQYF.

This clonotype turned up a few times. The V and J genes are TRBV24-1 and TRBJ2-5; TRBD2 might be the D (5 bases). Looked up from germline, CDR1 is KGHDR and CDR2 is SFDVKD. Trimming left V 1 base short and J 4 bases short, with 6 bases between. There are 13 residues in the CDR3. The CDR3 nucleotides read TGTGCCACCAGTGATTTTGCGGGAGAGACCCAGTACTTC. This codes for CATSDFAGETQYF.

This clonotype has a handful of counts. The rearrangement uses TRBV20-1 and TRBJ2-7; D not resolved. There are 12 residues in the CDR3. The V end lost 7 bases, the J end lost 2 bases, and 12 bases lay between the germline ends. The germline CDR1 and CDR2 sequences are DFQATT and SNEGSKA (reference sequence). The CDR3 reads CSGTVGTYEQYF. DNA of the CDR3: TGCAGTGGTACGGTCGGTACCTACGAGCAGTACTTC.

V and J are TRBV4-1 and TRBJ1-2; unclear D gene. CDR3 length: 16 residues. Per germline, CDR1 MGHRA and CDR2 YSYEKL. The V end was cut by 4 bases, the J end by 0 bases, with 15 bases between. The DNA of the CDR3 is TGCGCCAGCAGCCCAGACCCCGGCGGGGCTAACTATGGCTACACCTTC. Its protein product is CASSPDPGGANYGYTF.

This clonotype turned up a few times. The J gene is TRBJ2-2, the V gene TRBV29-1; maybe TRBD1 (5 bases). Germline CDR1 is SQVTM and CDR2 is ANQGSEA. The CDR3 is 16 amino acids. Deletions cut 1 base from V and 0 bases from J, with 12 bases between. The CDR3 bases are TGCAGCGTTGAAGGACTGGGGCTAACGAACACCGGGGAGCTGTTTTTT. This sequence encodes CSVEGLGLTNTGELFF.

This clonotype was observed a handful of times. The chain has TRBV27 and TRBJ2-7; a possible D gene is TRBD2 (6 bases). Germline V gene data show CDR1 as MNHEY and CDR2 as SMNVEV (reference sequence). This CDR3 has 16 amino acids. V shed 3 bases and J shed 1 base, with 16 bases lying between them. CDR3 in DNA: TGTGCCAGCAGTTTGGAGTACGGGAGTAGTTCCTACGAGCAGTACTTC. Translating gives CASSLEYGSSSYEQYF.

This clonotype was seen a few times. The J gene is TRBJ2-1, the V gene TRBV4-3, with D maybe TRBD1 (5 bases). Germline V CDR1 and CDR2: LGHNA, YSLEER. V lost 5 bases and J lost 1, with 15 bases in between. The CDR3 covers 16 residues. CDR3 sequence (DNA): TGCGCCAGCAGCAAAGGGGTCTTTCGGTCCTACAATGAGCAGTTCTTC. It specifies CASSKGVFRSYNEQFF.

The chain has TRBV7-6 and TRBJ2-1; 8 bases line up with TRBD1. The V gene end was trimmed by 1 base and the J gene end by 4 bases; junction bases not matched to a gene: 3. CDR1 is SGHVS, CDR2 FNYEAQ, per germline. This CDR3 region has 15 residues. This chain's CDR3 is CASSLGWTGYNEQFF. The DNA of the CDR3 is TGTGCCAGCAGCTTAGGTTGGACAGGGTACAATGAGCAGTTCTTC.

V is TRBV7-9 and J is TRBJ2-1; 10 positions match TRBD2. The CDR3 loop spans 15 amino acids. The junction had 6 bases not matched to a gene; V was cut back by 1 base and J by 9 bases. Germline assignment: CDR1 SEHNR and CDR2 FQNEAQ (reference sequence). CDR3 residues: CASSLVGLAVSEQFF. In DNA, the CDR3 is TGTGCCAGCAGCTTAGTCGGACTAGCGGTCTCTGAGCAGTTCTTC.

This chain joins TRBV7-9 and TRBJ2-7, with TRBD1 identical over 7 bases. This CDR3 region has 20 residues. With 4 bases clipped from V and 5 bases from J, the junction kept 26 bases outside the gene matches. Per germline, CDR1 SEHNR and CDR2 FQNEAQ (reference sequence). CDR3 sequence reads: CASSYKENRDSISLPHEQYF. CDR3 DNA sequence: TGTGCCAGCAGCTATAAAGAAAACCGGGACAGCATCTCGCTTCCCCACGAGCAGTACTTC.

The V gene is TRBV19, the J gene TRBJ2-1; D possibly corresponds to TRBD2 (5 bases). V dropped 3 bases and J dropped 7 bases, with 13 bases sitting between them. The CDR3 consists of 14 residues. Germline CDR1 is LNHDA and CDR2 is SQIVND (reference sequence). For the CDR3, the DNA is TGTGCCAGTAGTATGAGGGCATTTTGGAATGAGCAGTTCTTC. This codes for CASSMRAFWNEQFF.

J is TRBJ2-5 and V is TRBV6-6; TRBD1 agrees at 7 bases. Germline V gene lookup returns CDR1 MNHNY and CDR2 SVGAGI (reference sequence). CDR3 size: 15 residues. After removal of 3 bases from V and 0 bases from J, the junction contained 4 bases not matched to a gene. The CDR3 loop reads CASSYSGTDQETQYF. CDR3 DNA: TGTGCCAGCAGTTATTCCGGGACAGACCAAGAGACCCAGTACTTC.

This clonotype showed up just a few times. V usage is TRBV20-1 and J usage is TRBJ2-7, with D hard to call. Trimming took off 1 base at V and 6 bases at J, with 4 bases between the two ends. The CDR3 totals 10 residues. Germline CDR1 and CDR2: DFQATT and SNEGSKA (reference sequence). The CDR3 spells CSARGVEQYF. The DNA for the CDR3 is TGCAGTGCTAGAGGGGTCGAGCAGTACTTC.

The V gene is TRBV27, the J gene TRBJ1-2; 8 bases agree with TRBD1. Losses at the gene ends were 4 bases for V and 5 bases for J; bases not matched to a gene: 21. Germline V CDR1 and CDR2: MNHEY, SMNVEV (reference sequence). This CDR3 is built from 19 residues. CDR3 nucleotides: TGTGCCAGCAGTTCAAAGAGTAACCCGGGACAGGTTGGCCCTTATGGCTACACCTTC. Its protein product is CASSSKSNPGQVGPYGYTF.

The chain links TRBV3-1 to TRBJ2-7; D possibly matches TRBD1 or TRBD2 (5 bases each). CDR1 is LGHDT and CDR2 is YNNKEL in the germline V gene (reference sequence). This CDR3 is 14 amino acids long. V was pared by 1 base and J by 5 bases, with 12 bases between. The DNA for the CDR3 is TGTGCCAGCAGCCAAGGAGGGGCGAGGAACGAGCAGTACTTC. It encodes CASSQGGARNEQYF.

This chain connects TRBV6-2 or TRBV6-3 to TRBJ2-3; a possible D gene is TRBD2 (5 bases). The length of the CDR3 is 13 residues. Trimming pared 6 bases from V and 6 bases from J, leaving 13 bases between. The germline CDR1 and CDR2 sequences are MNHEY and SVGEGT. CDR3 in amino acids: CASSSWGVDTQYF. The CDR3 DNA is TGTGCCAGCAGCTCTTGGGGAGTGGATACGCAGTATTTT.

In this sample, this clonotype turned up a few times. The V call is TRBV2, the J call TRBJ1-6; D ambiguous. V lost 2 bases to trimming and J lost 9 bases, with 11 bases between them. The CDR3 contains 14 residues. CDR1 and CDR2 (germline): SNHLY, FYNNEI. This CDR3 reads CASSERQEVSPLHF. DNA of the CDR3: TGTGCCAGCAGTGAAAGGCAAGAGGTTTCACCCCTCCACTTT.